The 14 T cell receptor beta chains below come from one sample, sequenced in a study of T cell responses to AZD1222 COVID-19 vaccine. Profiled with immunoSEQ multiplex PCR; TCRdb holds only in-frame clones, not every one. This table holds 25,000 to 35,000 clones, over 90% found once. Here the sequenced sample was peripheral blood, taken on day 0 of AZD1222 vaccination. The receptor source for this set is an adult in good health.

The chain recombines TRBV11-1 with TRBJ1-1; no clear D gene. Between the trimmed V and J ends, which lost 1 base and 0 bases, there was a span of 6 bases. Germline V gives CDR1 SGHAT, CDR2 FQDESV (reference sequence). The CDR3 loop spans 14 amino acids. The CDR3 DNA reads TGTGCCAGCAGCTTAGTAGCCTTGAACACTGAAGCTTTCTTT. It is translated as CASSLVALNTEAFF.

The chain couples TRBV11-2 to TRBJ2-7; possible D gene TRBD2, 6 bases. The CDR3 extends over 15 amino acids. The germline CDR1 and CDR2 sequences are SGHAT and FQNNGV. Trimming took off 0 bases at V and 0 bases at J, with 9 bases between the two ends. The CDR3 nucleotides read TGTGCCAGCAGCTTAGAGCGGGGAACCTCCTACGAGCAGTACTTC. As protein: CASSLERGTSYEQYF.

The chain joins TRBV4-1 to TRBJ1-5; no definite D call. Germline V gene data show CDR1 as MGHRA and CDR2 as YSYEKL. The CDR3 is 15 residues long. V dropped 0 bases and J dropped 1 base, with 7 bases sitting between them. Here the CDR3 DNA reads TGCGCCAGCAGCCAAGAGCCCAAAAGCAATCAGCCCCAGCATTTT. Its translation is CASSQEPKSNQPQHF.

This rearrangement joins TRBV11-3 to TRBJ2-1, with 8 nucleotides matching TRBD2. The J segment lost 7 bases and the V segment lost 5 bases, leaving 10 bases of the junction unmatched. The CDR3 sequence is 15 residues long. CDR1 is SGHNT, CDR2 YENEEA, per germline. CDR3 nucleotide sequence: TGTGCCAGCAGCCCCCGGGGGGGAGGAGGAAATGAGCAGTTCTTC. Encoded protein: CASSPRGGGGNEQFF.

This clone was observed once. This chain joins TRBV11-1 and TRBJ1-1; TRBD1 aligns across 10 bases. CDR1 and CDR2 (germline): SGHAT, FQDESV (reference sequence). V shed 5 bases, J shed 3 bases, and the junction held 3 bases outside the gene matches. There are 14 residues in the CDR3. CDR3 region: CASSRQGADTEAFF. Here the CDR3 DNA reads TGTGCCAGCAGCCGACAGGGGGCGGACACTGAAGCTTTCTTT.

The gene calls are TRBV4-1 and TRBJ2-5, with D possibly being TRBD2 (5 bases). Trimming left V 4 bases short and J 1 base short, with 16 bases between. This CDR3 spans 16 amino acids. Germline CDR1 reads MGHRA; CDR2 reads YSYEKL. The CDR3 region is CASSPFATGSQETQYF. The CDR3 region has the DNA TGCGCCAGCAGCCCCTTTGCAACGGGGAGCCAAGAGACCCAGTACTTC.

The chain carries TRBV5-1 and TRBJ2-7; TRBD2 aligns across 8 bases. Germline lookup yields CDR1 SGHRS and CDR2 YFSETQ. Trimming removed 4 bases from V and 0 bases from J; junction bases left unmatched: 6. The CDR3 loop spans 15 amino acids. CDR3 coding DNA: TGCGCCAGCAGCCTCAGACTAGCGTACTCCTACGAGCAGTACTTC. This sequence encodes CASSLRLAYSYEQYF.

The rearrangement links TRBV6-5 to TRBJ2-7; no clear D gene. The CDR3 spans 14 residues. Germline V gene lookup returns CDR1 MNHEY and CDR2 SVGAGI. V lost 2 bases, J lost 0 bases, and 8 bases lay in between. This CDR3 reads CASSYASRSYEQYF. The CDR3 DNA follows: TGTGCCAGCAGTTACGCTAGTCGCTCCTACGAGCAGTACTTC.

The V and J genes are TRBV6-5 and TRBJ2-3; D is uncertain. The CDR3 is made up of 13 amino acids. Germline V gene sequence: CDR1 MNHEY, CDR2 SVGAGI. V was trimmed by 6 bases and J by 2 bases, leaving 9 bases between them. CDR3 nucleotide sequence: TGTGCCAGCAGCCAGAGAGACACAGATACGCAGTATTTT. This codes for CASSQRDTDTQYF.

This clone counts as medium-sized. CDR3 sequence: CASSQGGNQPQHF. Here the CDR3 DNA reads TGCGCCAGCAGCCAAGGGGGCAATCAGCCCCAGCATTTT. The V and J genes are TRBV4-1 and TRBJ1-5, with D uncertain. The CDR3 is 13 amino acids. The V end was cut by 1 base, the J end by 2 bases, with 3 bases between. Germline loops: CDR1 MGHRA, CDR2 YSYEKL.

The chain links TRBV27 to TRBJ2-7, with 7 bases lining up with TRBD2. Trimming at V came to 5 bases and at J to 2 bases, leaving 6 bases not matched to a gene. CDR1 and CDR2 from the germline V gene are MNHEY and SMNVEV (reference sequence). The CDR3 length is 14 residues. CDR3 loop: CASSIGRWAYEQYF. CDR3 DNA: TGTGCCAGCAGTATCGGGAGGTGGGCCTACGAGCAGTACTTC.

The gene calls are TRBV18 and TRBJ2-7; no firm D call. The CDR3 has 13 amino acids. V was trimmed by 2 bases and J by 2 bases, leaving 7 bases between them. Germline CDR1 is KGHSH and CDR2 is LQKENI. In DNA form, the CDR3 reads TGTGCCAGCTCACCATCACAGACCTACGAGCAGTACTTC. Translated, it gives CASSPSQTYEQYF.

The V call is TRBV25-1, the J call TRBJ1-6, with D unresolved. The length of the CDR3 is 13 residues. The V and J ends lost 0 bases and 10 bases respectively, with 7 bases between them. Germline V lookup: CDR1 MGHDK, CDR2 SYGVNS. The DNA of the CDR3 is TGTGCCAGCAGTGAATACGTGGGATCACCCCTCCACTTT. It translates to CASSEYVGSPLHF.

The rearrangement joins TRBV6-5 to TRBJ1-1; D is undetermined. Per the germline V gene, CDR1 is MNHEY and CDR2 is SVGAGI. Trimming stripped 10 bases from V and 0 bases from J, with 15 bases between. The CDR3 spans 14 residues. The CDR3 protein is CANHPPSMNTEAFF. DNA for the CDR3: TGTGCCAACCACCCGCCCAGTATGAACACTGAAGCTTTCTTT.